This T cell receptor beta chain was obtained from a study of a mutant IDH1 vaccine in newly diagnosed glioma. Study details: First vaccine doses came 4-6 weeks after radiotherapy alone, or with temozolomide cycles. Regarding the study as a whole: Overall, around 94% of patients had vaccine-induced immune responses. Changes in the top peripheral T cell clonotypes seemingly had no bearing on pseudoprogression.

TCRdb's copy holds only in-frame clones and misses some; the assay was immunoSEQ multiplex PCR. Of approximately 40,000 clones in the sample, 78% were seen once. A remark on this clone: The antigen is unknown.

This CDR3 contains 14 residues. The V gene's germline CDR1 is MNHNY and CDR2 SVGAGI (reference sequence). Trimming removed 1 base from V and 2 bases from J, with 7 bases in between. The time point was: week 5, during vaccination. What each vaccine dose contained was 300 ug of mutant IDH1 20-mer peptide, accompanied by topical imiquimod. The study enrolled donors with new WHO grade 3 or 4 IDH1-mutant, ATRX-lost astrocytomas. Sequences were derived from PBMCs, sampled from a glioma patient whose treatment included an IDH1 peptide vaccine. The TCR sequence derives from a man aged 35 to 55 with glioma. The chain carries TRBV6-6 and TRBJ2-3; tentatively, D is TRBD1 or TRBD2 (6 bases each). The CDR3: CASSYWGATDTQYF. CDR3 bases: TGTGCCAGCAGTTACTGGGGGGCCACAGATACGCAGTATTTT.